These T cell receptor beta chains were read from a single sample in a study of identical twins. TCRdb re-derived calls from the 5' RACE reads in MiXCR, one entry per CDR3 protein. This table holds about 660,000 distinct CDR3 sequences, around 8.6% found once. These data also featured in a second study, about yellow fever vaccine responses in identical twins.

Sequencing input: PBMCs. These receptors originate from a woman between 18 and 30 years old in good health. Both conserved end residues are part of each CDR3. The order of the fields is V gene, J gene, CDR3 protein.

v_gene: TRBV11-2
j_gene: TRBJ1-1
CDR3aa: CASSLDRPRQGGKGVWMNTEAFF

v_gene: TRBV10-3
j_gene: TRBJ2-1
CDR3aa: CAISESSGAMREQFF

v_gene: TRBV11-1
j_gene: TRBJ2-3
CDR3aa: CASRYGLAGATSTDTQYF

v_gene: TRBV20-1
j_gene: TRBJ2-1
CDR3aa: CSARRLAENNEQFF

v_gene: TRBV11-1
j_gene: TRBJ2-1
CDR3aa: CASSLEVAGDYSYNEQFF

v_gene: TRBV5-6
j_gene: TRBJ2-7
CDR3aa: CASSLGDRGFYEQYF

v_gene: TRBV27
j_gene: TRBJ2-1
CDR3aa: CASSSDRGEYNEQFF

v_gene: TRBV7-6
j_gene: TRBJ2-2
CDR3aa: CASSLAVSDTGELFF

v_gene: TRBV29-1
j_gene: TRBJ2-1
CDR3aa: CSVVSGGNNEQFF

v_gene: TRBV10-3
j_gene: TRBJ2-3
CDR3aa: CAISEGQLFTDTQYF

v_gene: TRBV7-9
j_gene: TRBJ2-5
CDR3aa: CASTSPTGLPQEETQYF

v_gene: TRBV11-2
j_gene: TRBJ2-1
CDR3aa: CASSLPETRPASSYNEQFF

v_gene: TRBV4-1
j_gene: TRBJ2-7
CDR3aa: CASSPGDFSYEQYF

v_gene: TRBV20-1
j_gene: TRBJ2-5
CDR3aa: CSARDFWEGSQYF

v_gene: TRBV12-3/TRBV12-4
j_gene: TRBJ1-4
CDR3aa: CASSFRGGLNEKLFF

v_gene: TRBV12-3/TRBV12-4
j_gene: TRBJ2-2
CDR3aa: CASSFTGSFTGELFF

v_gene: TRBV7-3
j_gene: TRBJ2-7
CDR3aa: CASSPSGGTDEQYF

v_gene: TRBV7-2
j_gene: TRBJ2-5
CDR3aa: CASSLVGGRFETQYF

v_gene: TRBV5-1
j_gene: TRBJ1-2
CDR3aa: CASTRGSLGDGYTF

v_gene: TRBV20-1
j_gene: TRBJ1-2
CDR3aa: CSAPGPEVTYSYTF

v_gene: TRBV18
j_gene: TRBJ2-7
CDR3aa: CASSPQTGAGEQYF

v_gene: TRBV7-8
j_gene: TRBJ2-7
CDR3aa: CASSSAGLLPLEQYF

v_gene: TRBV6-5
j_gene: TRBJ2-7
CDR3aa: CASSYSPSGSITYEQYF

v_gene: TRBV5-4
j_gene: TRBJ1-1
CDR3aa: CASSPADRDTEAFF

v_gene: TRBV11-2
j_gene: TRBJ2-4
CDR3aa: CASSYTGPPENIQYF

v_gene: TRBV7-9
j_gene: TRBJ2-7
CDR3aa: CASSPLLAGTDEQYF

v_gene: TRBV15
j_gene: TRBJ2-1
CDR3aa: CATSRDGSGASNEQFF

v_gene: TRBV12-3/TRBV12-4
j_gene: TRBJ2-5
CDR3aa: CASSLASAETQYF

v_gene: TRBV20-1
j_gene: TRBJ2-2
CDR3aa: CSATEPGTGELFF

v_gene: TRBV20-1
j_gene: TRBJ2-3
CDR3aa: CSAPARRSTDTQYF

v_gene: TRBV7-9
j_gene: TRBJ2-7
CDR3aa: CASSSPTGYEQYF

v_gene: TRBV20-1
j_gene: TRBJ2-3
CDR3aa: CSATTLGGGPRTDTQYF

v_gene: TRBV15
j_gene: TRBJ2-7
CDR3aa: CATSRDVPGQGTYEQYF

v_gene: TRBV20-1
j_gene: TRBJ1-4
CDR3aa: CSAREGGRGEKLFF

v_gene: TRBV29-1
j_gene: TRBJ1-3
CDR3aa: CSVDDSSGNTIYF

v_gene: TRBV20-1
j_gene: TRBJ1-2
CDR3aa: CSASFRGVNYGYTF

v_gene: TRBV25-1
j_gene: TRBJ1-2
CDR3aa: CASSHKGAGQGYGYTF

v_gene: TRBV27
j_gene: TRBJ1-6
CDR3aa: CASSLQAYNSPLHF

v_gene: TRBV10-3
j_gene: TRBJ2-1
CDR3aa: CAITDVAGAGEQFF

v_gene: TRBV7-2
j_gene: TRBJ2-1
CDR3aa: CASSLVQLAGAWFF

v_gene: TRBV15
j_gene: TRBJ2-1
CDR3aa: CATSLPSGNLNEQFF